Sequencing of this T cell receptor beta chain was carried out in a study of blood T cell repertoires in COVID-19. On the study more broadly: PBMCs, B-cell-depleted T cells, or T cells provided the cDNA or gDNA that made up the material.

In the study's own analysis: Estimates of nucleated cell counts were drawn from the amplification of reference gene primers. Measured with immunoSEQ multiplex PCR; TCRdb has only the in-frame clones, and not every one. V and J calls and clone size come straight from that table; D and trimming were deduced from the DNA. The sample consists of roughly 55,000 clones, less than 80% of them appearing once. J was trimmed by 5 bases and V by 3 bases; bases with no gene match: 14. This CDR3 is 17 amino acids long. Germline V gene data show CDR1 as GTSNPN and CDR2 as SVGIG (reference sequence). V is TRBV30 and J is TRBJ1-5; 9 bases agree with TRBD1. The sequence was obtained from a human donor in a cohort sampled during active COVID-19. Sequencing input: peripheral blood. DNA for the CDR3: TGTGCCTGGAGCCCCGGGACAGGGCGGTCGTATGATCAGCCCCAGCATTTT. This codes for CAWSPGTGRSYDQPQHF.